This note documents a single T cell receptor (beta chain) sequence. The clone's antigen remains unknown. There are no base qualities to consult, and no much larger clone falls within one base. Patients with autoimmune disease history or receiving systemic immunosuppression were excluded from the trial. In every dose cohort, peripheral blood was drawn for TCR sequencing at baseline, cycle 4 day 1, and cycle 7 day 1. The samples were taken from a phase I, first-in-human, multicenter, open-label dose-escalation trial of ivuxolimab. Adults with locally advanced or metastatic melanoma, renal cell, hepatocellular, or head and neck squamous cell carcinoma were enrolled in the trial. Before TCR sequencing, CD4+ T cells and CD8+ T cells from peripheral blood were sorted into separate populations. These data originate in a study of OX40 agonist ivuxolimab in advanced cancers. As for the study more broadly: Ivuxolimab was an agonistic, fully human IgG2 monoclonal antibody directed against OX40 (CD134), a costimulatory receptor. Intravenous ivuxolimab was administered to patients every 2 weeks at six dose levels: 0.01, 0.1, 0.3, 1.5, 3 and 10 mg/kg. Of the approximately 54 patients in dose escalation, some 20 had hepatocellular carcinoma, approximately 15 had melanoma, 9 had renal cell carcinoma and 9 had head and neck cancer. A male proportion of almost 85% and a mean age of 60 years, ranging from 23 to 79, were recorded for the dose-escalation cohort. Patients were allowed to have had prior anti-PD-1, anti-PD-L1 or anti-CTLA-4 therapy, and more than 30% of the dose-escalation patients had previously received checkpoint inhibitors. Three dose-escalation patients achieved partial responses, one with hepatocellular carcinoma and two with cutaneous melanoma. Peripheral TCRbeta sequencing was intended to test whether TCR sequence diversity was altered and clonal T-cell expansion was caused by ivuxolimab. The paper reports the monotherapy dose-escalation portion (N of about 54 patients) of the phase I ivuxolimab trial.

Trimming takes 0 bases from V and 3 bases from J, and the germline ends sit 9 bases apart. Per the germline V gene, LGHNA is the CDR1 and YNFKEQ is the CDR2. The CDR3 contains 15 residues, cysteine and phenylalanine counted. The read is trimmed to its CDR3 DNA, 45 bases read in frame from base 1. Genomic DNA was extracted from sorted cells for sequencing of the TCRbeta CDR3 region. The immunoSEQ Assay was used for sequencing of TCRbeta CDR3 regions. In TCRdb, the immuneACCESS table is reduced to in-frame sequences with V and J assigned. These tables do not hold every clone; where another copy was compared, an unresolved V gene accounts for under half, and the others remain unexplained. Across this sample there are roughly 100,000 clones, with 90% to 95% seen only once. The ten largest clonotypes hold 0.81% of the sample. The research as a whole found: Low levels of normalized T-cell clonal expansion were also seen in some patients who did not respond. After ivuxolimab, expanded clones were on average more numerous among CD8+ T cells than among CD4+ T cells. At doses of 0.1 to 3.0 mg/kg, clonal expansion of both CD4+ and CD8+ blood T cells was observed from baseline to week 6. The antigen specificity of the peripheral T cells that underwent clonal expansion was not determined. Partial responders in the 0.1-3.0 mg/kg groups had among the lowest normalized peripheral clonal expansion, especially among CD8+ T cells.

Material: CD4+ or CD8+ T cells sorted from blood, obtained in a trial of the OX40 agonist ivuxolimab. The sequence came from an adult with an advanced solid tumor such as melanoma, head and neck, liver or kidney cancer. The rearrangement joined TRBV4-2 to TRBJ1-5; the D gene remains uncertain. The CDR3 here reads CASSQEVKNNQPQHF. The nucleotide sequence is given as TGTGCCAGCAGCCAAGAGGTAAAGAACAATCAGCCCCAGCATTTT.